These 9 T cell receptor beta chains came from one sample sequenced in a study of T cell repertoires in cytomegalovirus infection. MiXCR was run by TCRdb on the reads, yielding one entry per CDR3 protein. The table lists around 500,000 distinct CDR3 sequences, about 39% of them singletons. These receptors lack a known antigen. The source was cultured PBMCs, collected from culture after CMV antigen stimulation. Every receptor here comes from a human donor in good health (CMV status not recorded). Some clones in this sample may be carry-over from other donors' samples.

The chain couples TRBV7-6 to TRBJ2-3, with D tentatively TRBD2 (6 bases). This CDR3 is 14 amino acids long. The ends were cut back, 1 base at V and 6 bases at J, with 11 bases in the middle. From germline, CDR1 is SGHVS and CDR2 FNYEAQ. The CDR3 protein is CASSLVGSSDTQYF. In DNA, the CDR3 is TGTGCCAGCAGCTTAGTCGGGAGCTCGGATACGCAGTATTTT.

There are a few counts of this clonotype. The chain joins TRBV28 to TRBJ1-4; perhaps TRBD1 as D (5 bases). Trimming pared 5 bases from V and 3 bases from J, leaving 22 bases between. Germline CDR1 reads MDHEN; CDR2 reads SYDVKM. The CDR3 runs 18 residues. DNA for the CDR3: TGTGCCAGCAGTCCCGGATTGACAGTACCGGTCGCTAATGAAAAACTGTTTTTT. Translating it yields CASSPGLTVPVANEKLFF.

This chain joins TRBV20-1 and TRBJ2-3; 9 bases match TRBD2. The CDR3 is 16 residues long. With V trimmed by 0 bases and J by 3 bases, 7 bases remained unmatched. The V gene's germline CDR1 is DFQATT and CDR2 SNEGSKA (reference sequence). In DNA form, the CDR3 reads TGCAGTGCTAGAGATTTAAGGACTAGCGCAACAGATACGCAGTATTTT. It yields the protein CSARDLRTSATDTQYF.

J is TRBJ2-7 and V is TRBV7-2, with unresolved D. Germline V gene data show CDR1 as SGHTA and CDR2 as FQGNSA. The CDR3 is 16 residues long. V lost 1 base to trimming and J lost 2 bases, with 15 bases between them. CDR3 sequence reads: CASSLGLARPAYEQYF. CDR3 DNA: TGTGCCAGCAGCTTAGGATTAGCTCGCCCTGCCTACGAGCAGTACTTC.

This clonotype has a handful of counts. The chain joins TRBV7-8 to TRBJ1-6, with D unclear. The CDR3 runs to 15 residues. V lost 3 bases and J lost 9, with 15 bases in between. CDR1 is SGHVS and CDR2 is FQNEAQ in the germline V gene. The chain's CDR3 is CASSFAGLVGSPLHF. Written as DNA, the CDR3 is TGTGCCAGCAGCTTCGCAGGCCTCGTGGGTTCACCCCTCCACTTT.

V is TRBV12-3 or TRBV12-4 and J is TRBJ1-2; D is possibly TRBD1 (5 bases). The V end was cut by 6 bases, the J end by 10 bases, with 27 bases between. The CDR3 extends over 16 amino acids. CDR3: CASSSTVDRFRGDYTF. The CDR3 nucleotides read TGTGCCAGCAGCTCTACAGTCGACAGATTCCGCGGGGACTACACCTTC.

J is TRBJ1-4 and V is TRBV6-5; weak D call: TRBD1 (6 bases). Germline V CDR1 and CDR2: MNHEY, SVGAGI. This CDR3 comprises 12 residues. V lost 6 bases, J lost 10 bases, and 12 bases lay in between. The CDR3 DNA is TGTGCCAGCAGCCAACAGGGAAGAAAACTGTTTTTT. Its protein product is CASSQQGRKLFF.

This clonotype occurred once. The V and J genes are TRBV18 and TRBJ2-3; 9 nucleotides agree with TRBD2. With 6 bases clipped from V and 5 bases from J, the junction kept 12 bases outside the gene matches. Germline V gives CDR1 KGHSH, CDR2 LQKENI. The CDR3 is 16 amino acids. The DNA for the CDR3 is TGTGCCAGCTCGCCTACGGGGCGGGGGGGCAAAGATACGCAGTATTTT. Translation gives CASSPTGRGGKDTQYF.

The genes are TRBV4-3 and TRBJ1-5, with no clear D. Germline lookup yields CDR1 LGHNA and CDR2 YSLEER. This CDR3 spans 16 amino acids. The germline V and J ends were trimmed by 0 bases and 0 bases, with 9 bases remaining between them. The CDR3 region is CASSQDWYSSNQPQHF. CDR3 sequence (DNA): TGCGCCAGCAGCCAAGATTGGTACAGTAGCAATCAGCCCCAGCATTTT.